This T cell receptor beta chain emerged from a study of metastatic and nonmetastatic thyroid tumors. Findings and limits, study-wide: TCR beta diversity was reportedly significantly higher in malignant thyroid tumors than benign nodules, in blood and tumor.

Thyroid surgery was performed in patients who had received no treatment beforehand. Original processing notes: Clinicopathological groups supplied CDR3 differences that were used to build a distant-metastasis classifier for papillary thyroid cancer. MiXCR reprocessed the PCR reads for TCRdb. These V and J calls derive from TCRdb rather than the authors' analysis. The repertoire holds some 22,000 clones, approximately 20% seen once, with under 25% in the top ten. This clone has a count of ten or more. The antigen remains undetermined. The specimen sequenced was blood. This TCR was sampled from a male donor with papillary thyroid cancer or a benign thyroid nodule (not recorded which). Some clones in this sample may be carry-over from other donors' samples.

For the CDR3, the DNA is TGTGCCAGCAGCCCCTCCGGTCCTTCCTATGGCTACACCTTC. This codes for CASSPSGPSYGYTF. The V call is TRBV7-9, the J call TRBJ1-2, with D unresolved. The V gene's germline CDR1 is SEHNR and CDR2 FQNEAQ (reference sequence). The V and J ends lost 5 bases and 4 bases respectively, with 14 bases between them. The CDR3 has 14 amino acids.